The 27 T cell receptor beta chains below come from one sample, sequenced in a study of blood T cell repertoires in COVID-19. Clones were read by immunoSEQ multiplex PCR, and TCRdb kept only the in-frame ones, dropping some. The data show tens of thousands of clones, with around 76% seen just once and approximately 16% held by the top ten. The sample taken for sequencing was peripheral blood. These TCRs come from a man aged 70 or older with active or convalescent COVID-19.

Concerning this clone itself: Other DNA sequences from this sample encode an identical CDR3 as well. The chain has TRBV6-5 and TRBJ1-5; D remains ambiguous. The CDR3 extends over 13 amino acids. Trimming cost V 0 bases and J 7 bases, with 7 bases left between them. CDR1 and CDR2 (germline): MNHEY, SVGAGI. CDR3 amino acids: CASSYSKEQPQHF. Written as DNA, the CDR3 is TGTGCCAGCAGTTACTCCAAGGAGCAGCCCCAGCATTTT.

This chain connects TRBV5-4 to TRBJ2-2; TRBD2 aligns across 10 bases. The CDR3 is 17 amino acids. The junction had 7 bases not matched to a gene; V was cut back by 5 bases and J by 0 bases. From germline, CDR1 is SGHNT and CDR2 YYREEE (reference sequence). The DNA for the CDR3 is TGTGCCAGCAGACCTCCCAGCGGGGGGGCGAACACCGGGGAGCTGTTTTTT. Its translation is CASRPPSGGANTGELFF.

The chain couples TRBV11-3 to TRBJ2-7; 7 nucleotides match TRBD1. The germline V gene encodes CDR1 SGHNT and CDR2 YENEEA. The V segment lost 6 bases and the J segment 2 bases; nucleotides outside the gene matches: 7. This CDR3 is 14 amino acids long. CDR3 protein: CASSWTGGAYEQYF. The CDR3 region has the DNA TGTGCCAGCAGTTGGACAGGCGGCGCCTACGAGCAGTACTTC.

The CDR3 region is CASSTGIRETQYF. The CDR3 bases are TGTGCCAGCAGTACAGGGATTAGGGAGACCCAGTACTTC. The chain combines TRBV5-4 with TRBJ2-5; tentative D call: TRBD1 (6 bases). The CDR3 sequence is 13 residues long. From germline, CDR1 is SGHNT and CDR2 YYREEE (reference sequence). The germline V and J ends were trimmed by 5 bases and 5 bases, with 13 bases remaining between them.

This clone was picked up a small number of times. CDR3 DNA: TGTGCCTGGGACGAACAGGGCAATTCACCCCTCCACTTT. Translation: CAWDEQGNSPLHF. The chain couples TRBV30 to TRBJ1-6; a possible D gene is TRBD1 (6 bases). The V and J ends lost 5 bases and 7 bases respectively, with 12 bases between them. The CDR3 is 13 amino acids. Germline loops: CDR1 GTSNPN, CDR2 SVGIG (reference sequence). The whole variable domain, remainder taken from reference TRBV30 and TRBJ1-6, is SQTIHQWPATLVQPVGSPLSLECTVEGTSNPNLYWYRQAAGRGLQLLFYSVGIGQISSEVPQNLSASRPQDRQFILSSKKLLLSDSGFYLCAWDEQGNSPLHFGNGTRLTVT.

The genes are TRBV6-5 and TRBJ1-1; no clear D gene. Germline loops: CDR1 MNHEY, CDR2 SVGAGI. CDR3 size: 11 residues. V was shortened by 8 bases and J by 3 bases, with 7 bases between the two germline ends. The CDR3 reads CASEGHTEAFF. CDR3 sequence (DNA): TGTGCCAGCGAGGGTCACACTGAAGCTTTCTTT.

A remark on this clone: The same CDR3 arises from other DNA sequences in this sample as well. V gene TRBV7-3 combines with J gene TRBJ2-3; the match to TRBD2 covers 11 bases. CDR1 is SGHTA and CDR2 is FQGTGA in the germline V gene. The V and J ends lost 3 bases and 5 bases, in that order; junction bases with no gene match: 4. This CDR3 is built from 15 residues. Here the CDR3 reads CASSFSGGAEDTQYF. The CDR3 DNA is TGTGCCAGCAGCTTTAGCGGGGGGGCTGAAGATACGCAGTATTTT.

This chain uses TRBV7-8 with TRBJ1-3, with D perhaps matching TRBD1 (5 bases). With 2 bases removed from V and 8 bases from J, the gap between germline ends came to 16 bases. The CDR3 is 15 amino acids. CDR1 SGHVS and CDR2 FQNEAQ come from the germline V gene. CDR3 residues: CASSLTGERVDTIYF. DNA of the CDR3: TGTGCCAGCAGCTTAACAGGAGAGCGGGTTGACACCATATATTTT.

The CDR3 spells CASSELGGDTDTQYF. The CDR3 nucleotides are TGTGCCAGCAGTGAGTTGGGGGGGGACACAGATACGCAGTATTTT. The chain joins TRBV2 to TRBJ2-3, with 7 positions matching TRBD2. From germline, CDR1 is SNHLY and CDR2 FYNNEI. V lost 3 bases and J lost 2; bases outside the gene matches: 5. The CDR3 length is 15 residues.

The CDR3 region is CASSVQGDSYEQYF. CDR3 bases: TGTGCCAGCAGCGTTCAGGGGGATTCCTACGAGCAGTACTTC. The chain combines TRBV9 with TRBJ2-7; 7 nucleotides align to TRBD1. V shed 2 bases, J shed 1 base, and the junction held 3 bases outside the gene matches. This CDR3 has 14 amino acids. CDR1 and CDR2 from the germline V gene are SGDLS and YYNGEE.

The chain combines TRBV28 with TRBJ1-2, with D perhaps matching TRBD1 (6 bases). The CDR3 covers 13 residues. Germline values: CDR1 MDHEN, CDR2 SYDVKM. The germline V and J ends were trimmed by 6 bases and 1 base, with 9 bases remaining between them. CDR3 bases: TGTGCCAGCAGCCAGGGGCTTAACTATGGCTACACCTTC. Its protein product is CASSQGLNYGYTF.

The chain joins TRBV6-6 to TRBJ1-2; no clear D gene. This CDR3 contains 15 residues. Per germline, CDR1 MNHNY and CDR2 SVGAGI (reference sequence). Trimming pared 8 bases from V and 5 bases from J, leaving 21 bases between. The CDR3 DNA follows: TGTGCCAGCCAATCCTCGAGGACTGTTCGGTATGGCTACACCTTC. This translates into CASQSSRTVRYGYTF.

The table lists this clone with a count of one. V is TRBV7-9 and J is TRBJ2-7; D might be TRBD1 (6 bases). With 3 bases removed from V and 3 bases from J, the gap between germline ends came to 18 bases. Germline loops: CDR1 SEHNR, CDR2 FQNEAQ (reference sequence). The CDR3 has 16 residues. The CDR3 DNA reads TGTGCCAGCAGCTTTCATGGGGGCGCCAGCTACTACGAGCAGTACTTC. It translates to CASSFHGGASYYEQYF.

This chain links TRBV27 with TRBJ2-7; perhaps TRBD2 as D (5 bases). The V end was cut by 6 bases, the J end by 2 bases, with 17 bases between. The CDR3 loop spans 15 amino acids. Germline lookup yields CDR1 MNHEY and CDR2 SMNVEV (reference sequence). The CDR3 sequence: CASSKTEAVTYEQYF. CDR3 coding DNA: TGTGCCAGCAGCAAGACGGAGGCCGTAACCTACGAGCAGTACTTC.

This chain links TRBV2 with TRBJ2-5; a possible D gene is TRBD1 (8 bases). Per germline, CDR1 SNHLY and CDR2 FYNNEI. Trimming left V 1 base short and J 5 bases short, with 11 bases between. The CDR3 extends over 14 amino acids. The CDR3 is CASSEDRGGETQYF. The DNA for the CDR3 is TGTGCCAGCAGTGAAGACAGGGGGGGGGAGACCCAGTACTTC.

The chain combines TRBV12-3 or TRBV12-4 with TRBJ1-1; D might be TRBD1 (5 bases). CDR3 length equals 12 residues. V was clipped by 3 bases and J by 7 bases, with 9 bases between them. The CDR3 sequence: CASSFRRGEAFF. The CDR3 nucleotides read TGTGCCAGCAGTTTCAGAAGGGGTGAAGCTTTCTTT.

The V call is TRBV24-1, the J call TRBJ2-2; 10 bases agree with TRBD1. The V and J ends lost 0 bases and 1 base, in that order; junction bases with no gene match: 4. Germline-derived CDR1 and CDR2 are KGHDR and SFDVKD. This CDR3 spans 18 amino acids. CDR3 coding DNA: TGTGCCACCAGTGATTTGGGGGGACAGGGGAAGAACACCGGGGAGCTGTTTTTT. Translated, it gives CATSDLGGQGKNTGELFF.

With regard to this clone: Germline is not matched at one junction end, which may reflect a read error. This chain links TRBV6-5 with TRBJ1-2; D remains unclear. The CDR3 extends over 11 amino acids. CDR1 MNHEY and CDR2 SVGAGI come from the germline V gene. The CDR3 loop reads CASTLEAILAF. The CDR3 DNA sequence: TGTGCCAGCACCTTAGAAGCGATTTTGGCTTTC.

The chain employs TRBV24-1 and TRBJ2-5; 8 bases line up with TRBD2. Germline V lookup: CDR1 KGHDR, CDR2 SFDVKD. Losses at the gene ends were 7 bases for V and 4 bases for J; bases not matched to a gene: 7. The CDR3 sequence is 14 residues long. For the CDR3, the DNA is TGTGCCACCAGAGAGTCCAGCGGGGGAGAGACCCAGTACTTC. It codes for CATRESSGGETQYF.

This clone was seen only a few times. This rearrangement joins TRBV6-5 to TRBJ1-1; a weak D match, TRBD1 (5 bases). Germline V CDR1 and CDR2: MNHEY, SVGAGI. The CDR3 contains 14 residues. V shed 6 bases and J shed 0 bases, with 11 bases lying between them. The chain's CDR3 is CASRQTGLNTEAFF. CDR3 in DNA: TGTGCCAGCAGACAAACAGGTCTGAACACTGAAGCTTTCTTT.

The V and J genes are TRBV2 and TRBJ2-2, with TRBD2 matching over 12 bases. After removal of 7 bases from V and 5 bases from J, the junction contained 8 bases not matched to a gene. CDR3 length: 16 amino acids. Germline values: CDR1 SNHLY, CDR2 FYNNEI. CDR3 sequence: CASNPSGGAGTGELFF. In nucleotides, the CDR3 is TGTGCCAGCAATCCTAGCGGGGGGGCCGGAACCGGGGAGCTGTTTTTT.

The table lists this clone with a few counts. This chain links TRBV28 with TRBJ1-6; perhaps TRBD1 as D (6 bases). Germline values: CDR1 MDHEN, CDR2 SYDVKM. V gave up 6 bases and J gave up 10 bases, with 19 bases separating them. The CDR3 runs to 15 residues. The CDR3 DNA follows: TGTGCCAGCAGCACCATACAGGGTGGTCGATCACCCCTCCACTTT. Its protein product is CASSTIQGGRSPLHF.

V is TRBV6-5 and J is TRBJ2-2, with 7 bases identical to TRBD1. Germline-derived CDR1 and CDR2 are MNHEY and SVGAGI. CDR3 size: 15 residues. Trimming took 10 bases from V and 2 from J; bases not matched to a gene: 10. This chain's CDR3 is CATKPGQLNTGELFF. The CDR3 DNA reads as TGTGCCACCAAACCGGGACAGCTAAACACCGGGGAGCTGTTTTTT.

The chain links TRBV11-3 to TRBJ2-1; the D gene is possibly TRBD2 (5 bases). Germline V CDR1 and CDR2: SGHNT, YENEEA. V was cut by 1 base and J by 8 bases, with 9 bases left in between. This CDR3 comprises 13 residues. The CDR3 sequence: CASSLGQRDEQFF. In DNA form, the CDR3 reads TGTGCCAGCAGCTTAGGGCAGAGGGATGAGCAGTTCTTC. Drawing the rest from reference TRBV11-3 and TRBJ2-1, the complete variable domain is EAGVVQSPRYKIIEKKQPVAFWCNPISGHNTLYWYLQNLGQGPELLIRYENEEAVDDSQLPKDRFSAERLKGVDSTLKIQPAELGDSAVYLCASSLGQRDEQFFGPGTRLTVL.

The V call is TRBV12-3 or TRBV12-4, the J call TRBJ1-1; a weak D match, TRBD1 (6 bases). The CDR3 spans 13 residues. The V and J ends lost 4 bases and 5 bases respectively, with 11 bases between them. The CDR3 reads CASSSQGGTEAFF. The CDR3 DNA reads as TGTGCCAGCAGTTCACAGGGAGGGACTGAAGCTTTCTTT.

V is TRBV19 and J is TRBJ1-1; 7 bases are a match to TRBD1. Looked up from germline, CDR1 is LNHDA and CDR2 is SQIVND (reference sequence). V lost 5 bases, J lost 4 bases, and 10 bases stayed unmatched. The length of the CDR3 is 15 residues. The CDR3 loop reads CASSLRQGGATEAFF. CDR3 nucleotide sequence: TGTGCCAGTAGTCTCCGACAGGGTGGGGCCACTGAAGCTTTCTTT.

The table lists this clone with a count of one. J is TRBJ1-2 and V is TRBV5-8, with TRBD1 matching over 7 bases. Germline assignment: CDR1 SGHTS and CDR2 YDEGEE. Trimming removed 2 bases from V and 2 bases from J; junction bases left unmatched: 3. CDR3 length: 14 residues. CDR3 in amino acids: CASSFRDSNYGYTF. The CDR3 DNA reads TGTGCCAGCAGCTTCCGGGACAGCAACTATGGCTACACCTTC. Full variable domain (outside the CDR3, taken from reference TRBV5-8 and TRBJ1-2): EAGVTQSPTHLIKTRGQQATLRCSPISGHTSVYWYQQALGLGLQFLLWYDEGEERNRGNFPPRFSGRQFPNYSSELNVNALELEDSALYLCASSFRDSNYGYTFGSGTRLTVV.